The 11 T cell receptor beta chains presented below share a single source sample, sequenced in a study of cytomegalovirus exposure and HLA in healthy donors listed by TCRdb under 2017. Libraries were constructed by the immunoSEQ multiplex PCR assay. For the multiplex PCR, a mixture combining 60 forward primers for TCR Vbeta segments and 13 reverse primers for TCR Jbeta segments was used. Entries here come from immuneACCESS through TCRdb and include only in-frame sequences with V and J called. Some clones fail to appear in such tables; in the studies checked, an unresolved V gene covers under half of the shortfall, and the cause of the remainder is unknown. The sample data list fewer than 150,000 clones, and about 80% of these were observed just once. Roughly 4.7% of the sample comes from the top ten. The specimen was PBMCs. The receptors were gathered from a male donor in good health and CMV-seronegative.

This chain uses TRBV7-6 with TRBJ2-7, with TRBD2 matching 9 bases. The trim removed 6 bases at V and 2 bases at J, leaving 8 bases unmatched. The germline V gene encodes CDR1 SGHVS and CDR2 FNYEAQ. This CDR3 is built from 15 residues. This CDR3 is CASSPEVAGAYEQYF. The CDR3, as DNA: TGTGCCAGCAGTCCAGAGGTAGCGGGGGCCTACGAGCAGTACTTC.

For the CDR3, the DNA is TGCGCCAGCAGCTTTACTCAGGGGAACACTGAAGCTTTCTTT. Translating gives CASSFTQGNTEAFF. The V and J genes are TRBV5-1 and TRBJ1-1, with TRBD1 as a possible D gene (5 bases). Germline V lookup: CDR1 SGHRS, CDR2 YFSETQ. The CDR3 consists of 14 residues. Trimming shortened V by 2 bases and J by 1 base, and 9 bases separated the two germline ends.

Note on this clone: One end of the junction is discordant with germline, which a read error may explain. V and J are TRBV11-2 and TRBJ1-1; perhaps TRBD1 as D (5 bases). The CDR3 totals 12 residues. Germline CDR1 reads SGHAT; CDR2 reads FQNNGV. Written as DNA, the CDR3 is TGTACCAGCAGCCCTTCCGGGGGAGAAGCTTTCTTT. It is translated as CTSSPSGGEAFF.

The chain joins TRBV6-5 to TRBJ2-1, with D perhaps TRBD2 (6 bases). The germline V and J ends were trimmed by 6 bases and 4 bases, with 16 bases remaining between them. This CDR3 comprises 15 residues. From germline, CDR1 is MNHEY and CDR2 SVGAGI. The CDR3 DNA reads as TGTGCCAGCAGGCTAGCGTTGGGGGGTTACAATGAGCAGTTCTTC. This translates into CASRLALGGYNEQFF.

The chain is built from TRBV7-2 and TRBJ1-5; the match to TRBD1 covers 9 bases. After removal of 2 bases from V and 6 bases from J, the junction contained 2 bases not matched to a gene. CDR1 is SGHTA, CDR2 FQGNSA, per germline. The CDR3 sequence is 14 residues long. The CDR3, as DNA: TGTGCCAGCAGCTTAACAGGGGGCCGTCAGCCCCAGCATTTT. Translating gives CASSLTGGRQPQHF.

This chain joins TRBV2 and TRBJ2-5; 11 nucleotides agree with TRBD2. Unmatched junction bases numbered 3, after V lost 6 bases and J lost 0 bases. CDR3 length: 15 residues. The germline CDR1 and CDR2 sequences are SNHLY and FYNNEI. CDR3: CASSPGLADQETQYF. CDR3 nucleotides: TGTGCCAGCAGCCCGGGACTAGCGGACCAAGAGACCCAGTACTTC.

This chain connects TRBV30 to TRBJ1-6; TRBD1 matches 7 bases. V gave up 2 bases and J gave up 8 bases; unmatched junction bases: 3. The CDR3 consists of 13 residues. CDR1 GTSNPN and CDR2 SVGIG come from the germline V gene (reference sequence). This chain's CDR3 is CAWSLDRYSPLHF. The DNA for the CDR3 is TGTGCCTGGAGTCTGGACAGGTATTCACCCCTCCACTTT. The complete variable domain, with remaining parts taken from reference TRBV30 and TRBJ1-6, reads SQTIHQWPATLVQPVGSPLSLECTVEGTSNPNLYWYRQAAGRGLQLLFYSVGIGQISSEVPQNLSASRPQDRQFILSSKKLLLSDSGFYLCAWSLDRYSPLHFGNGTRLTVT.

The V gene is TRBV6-5, the J gene TRBJ2-2; no reliable D call. Germline lookup yields CDR1 MNHEY and CDR2 SVGAGI. V was shortened by 7 bases and J by 1 base, with 10 bases between the two germline ends. This CDR3 is built from 14 residues. The CDR3 DNA follows: TGTGCCAGCACCATCCGTAGGAACACCGGGGAGCTGTTTTTT. Residues: CASTIRRNTGELFF.

The chain employs TRBV28 and TRBJ1-2; 8 positions agree with TRBD1. Germline-derived CDR1 and CDR2 are MDHEN and SYDVKM. CDR3 length: 13 residues. Trimming removed 6 bases from V and 10 bases from J; junction bases left unmatched: 10. This chain's CDR3 is CASRDRGARAYTF. Here the CDR3 DNA reads TGTGCCAGCAGAGACAGGGGCGCTCGCGCCTACACCTTC.

CDR3 sequence: CASSLAGGSTDTQYF. The DNA of the CDR3 is TGTGCCAGCAGCCTAGCGGGGGGGAGCACAGATACGCAGTATTTT. The chain joins TRBV5-4 to TRBJ2-3; 12 bases are shared with TRBD2. This CDR3 has 15 residues. V dropped 4 bases and J dropped 0; count of bases not matched to a gene: 0. Looked up from germline, CDR1 is SGHNT and CDR2 is YYREEE (reference sequence).

The CDR3 loop is CASSSSDRGRRGEQYF. The CDR3 coding sequence is TGTGCCAGCAGCTCCTCGGACAGGGGTAGAAGAGGCGAGCAGTACTTC. The chain employs TRBV7-3 and TRBJ2-7, with 9 bases aligning to TRBD1. The V gene end was trimmed by 4 bases and the J gene end by 6 bases; junction bases not matched to a gene: 13. Germline-derived CDR1 and CDR2 are SGHTA and FQGTGA. There are 16 residues in the CDR3.